These 16 T cell receptor beta chains were all obtained from the same sample, sequenced in a study of T cells after yellow fever vaccination. TCRdb re-analysed the 5' RACE reads in MiXCR, keeping a single row per CDR3 protein. Of around 550,000 distinct CDR3 sequences in the sample, 15% to 20% are singletons; the top ten hold roughly an eighth. The sample in question was PBMCs, obtained 15 days after the yellow fever booster vaccination. These receptor sequences come from a man aged 25 to 40 who received the YFV17D yellow fever vaccine.

The V gene is TRBV7-9, the J gene TRBJ1-5; no clear D gene. Germline CDR1 is SEHNR and CDR2 is FQNEAQ (reference sequence). The CDR3 is 12 amino acids. Trimming stripped 7 bases from V and 4 bases from J, with 8 bases between. For the CDR3, the DNA is TGTGCCAGCACCCTAGGAAATCAGCCCCAGCATTTT. The encoded protein is CASTLGNQPQHF. Combining the CDR3 with reference TRBV7-9 and TRBJ1-5 gives the whole variable domain DTGVSQNPRHKITKRGQNVTFRCDPISEHNRLYWYRQTLGQGPEFLTYFQNEAQLEKSRLLSDRFSAERPKGSFSTLEIQRTEQGDSAMYLCASTLGNQPQHFGDGTRLSIL.

This clonotype was seen a handful of times. V gene TRBV7-2 combines with J gene TRBJ2-4, with TRBD2 identical over 7 bases. V was pared by 1 base and J by 7 bases, with 7 bases of the junction left unmatched. Germline loops: CDR1 SGHTA, CDR2 FQGNSA. CDR3 length: 15 amino acids. CDR3 loop: CASSLETLAANIQYF. Written as DNA, the CDR3 is TGTGCCAGCAGCTTAGAGACTCTAGCGGCGAACATTCAGTACTTC.

A few counts support this clonotype. The V and J genes are TRBV12-1 and TRBJ1-1. TRBV12-1 is marked as a pseudogene. The CDR3 covers 12 residues. CDR3 sequence: CANLTRRTEAFF. The DNA of the CDR3 is TGTGCCAACCTGACGAGGAGGACTGAAGCTTTCTTT.

V is TRBV3-1 and J is TRBJ1-2; D remains ambiguous. This CDR3 contains 15 residues. Trimming pared 6 bases from V and 4 bases from J, leaving 18 bases between. The germline gives CDR1 LGHDT, CDR2 YNNKEL (reference sequence). In DNA form, the CDR3 reads TGTGCCAGCAGGCTTTCTGCAAGGATTTCCTATGGCTACACCTTC. As protein: CASRLSARISYGYTF.

V usage is TRBV4-1 and J usage is TRBJ2-4; weak D call: TRBD2 (5 bases). Germline V CDR1 and CDR2: MGHRA, YSYEKL. V shed 4 bases and J shed 11 bases, with 18 bases lying between them. The CDR3 extends over 14 amino acids. The CDR3 loop is CASSPEEGLGVQYF. The CDR3 nucleotides read TGCGCCAGCAGCCCCGAAGAGGGTCTGGGCGTTCAGTACTTC.

This clonotype was recorded a few times. The CDR3: CASSPGTGVTEAFF. As DNA, the CDR3 is TGTGCCAGCAGCCCGGGGACAGGGGTGACTGAAGCTTTCTTT. V usage is TRBV3-1 and J usage is TRBJ1-1; 10 nucleotides align to TRBD1. The trim removed 4 bases at V and 5 bases at J, leaving 4 bases unmatched. This CDR3 has 14 residues. Looked up from germline, CDR1 is LGHDT and CDR2 is YNNKEL (reference sequence).

The chain couples TRBV2 to TRBJ2-5; D gene ambiguous. The V gene lost 3 bases and the J gene lost 5 bases, with 4 bases spanning the gap. The CDR3 consists of 11 residues. Germline V gene sequence: CDR1 SNHLY, CDR2 FYNNEI. This chain's CDR3 is CASSDWETQYF. The CDR3 nucleotides read TGTGCCAGCAGTGATTGGGAGACCCAGTACTTC. Drawing the rest from reference TRBV2 and TRBJ2-5, the complete variable domain is EPEVTQTPSHQVTQMGQEVILRCVPISNHLYFYWYRQILGQKVEFLVSFYNNEISEKSEIFDDQFSVERPDGSNFTLKIRSTKLEDSAMYFCASSDWETQYFGPGTRLLVL.

V and J are TRBV27 and TRBJ2-5; D is unclear. Per the germline V gene, CDR1 is MNHEY and CDR2 is SMNVEV (reference sequence). The CDR3 loop spans 18 amino acids. With 3 bases removed from V and 2 bases from J, the gap between germline ends came to 22 bases. CDR3 sequence reads: CASSLLPRYSSEQETQYF. In nucleotides, the CDR3 is TGTGCCAGCAGTTTGCTACCCCGGTACTCCAGCGAACAAGAGACCCAGTACTTC.

The table lists this clonotype with a few counts. This rearrangement joins TRBV3-1 to TRBJ2-5, with D perhaps given as TRBD1 or TRBD2 (5 bases each). The CDR3 is made up of 13 amino acids. From germline, CDR1 is LGHDT and CDR2 YNNKEL (reference sequence). V was shortened by 5 bases and J by 1 base, with 8 bases between the two germline ends. CDR3 region: CASSVGTQETQYF. In DNA, the CDR3 is TGTGCCAGCAGCGTCGGGACCCAAGAGACCCAGTACTTC.

J is TRBJ2-1 and V is TRBV29-1; 10 nucleotides align to TRBD2. CDR1 SQVTM and CDR2 ANQGSEA come from the germline V gene. The CDR3 is 15 residues long. V lost 6 bases and J lost 7; bases outside the gene matches: 12. Written as DNA, the CDR3 is TGCAGCGTCAGAATGGAGTTTAGCGGGGGGAATGAGCAGTTCTTC. This codes for CSVRMEFSGGNEQFF.

This clonotype was seen more than once but under ten times. The chain recombines TRBV12-3 or TRBV12-4 with TRBJ2-5, with D unclear. The V and J ends lost 5 bases and 5 bases respectively, with 12 bases between them. The CDR3 is made up of 13 amino acids. The CDR3 coding sequence is TGTGCCAGCAGTACGACACCAATGGAGACCCAGTACTTC. Translated: CASSTTPMETQYF.

This clonotype was seen more than once but under ten times. The chain carries TRBV4-3 and TRBJ2-3; TRBD2 matches at 13 bases. Germline CDR1 and CDR2: LGHNA and YSLEER. V gave up 3 bases and J gave up 4 bases; unmatched junction bases: 7. The CDR3 runs 17 residues. Here the CDR3 reads CASSQETSGRMADTQYF. DNA for the CDR3: TGCGCCAGCAGCCAGGAGACTAGCGGGAGGATGGCAGATACGCAGTATTTT.

V usage is TRBV12-3 or TRBV12-4 and J usage is TRBJ2-7; TRBD1 matches at 8 bases. There are 13 residues in the CDR3. Trimming at V came to 4 bases and at J to 6 bases, leaving 5 bases not matched to a gene. CDR3 sequence reads: CASSSLDRGEQYF. CDR3 nucleotide sequence: TGTGCCAGCAGTTCCCTCGACAGGGGCGAGCAGTACTTC.

This clonotype was recorded a few times. The chain employs TRBV20-1 and TRBJ2-3, with D perhaps matching TRBD2 (5 bases). The V gene lost 4 bases and the J gene lost 8 bases, with 10 bases spanning the gap. The CDR3 covers 11 residues. CDR1 is DFQATT, CDR2 SNEGSKA, per germline (reference sequence). CDR3 protein: CSATVRGTQYF. DNA of the CDR3: TGCAGTGCTACTGTACGGGGTACGCAGTATTTT.

The chain joins TRBV27 to TRBJ2-1, with 8 bases identical to TRBD2. The germline CDR1 and CDR2 sequences are MNHEY and SMNVEV (reference sequence). The CDR3 has 13 amino acids. Trimming removed 4 bases from V and 7 bases from J; junction bases left unmatched: 3. Written as DNA, the CDR3 is TGTGCCAGCAGTTCGGAGCGGGAGAATGAGCAGTTCTTC. Its protein product is CASSSERENEQFF.

This clonotype was found a few times. The chain is built from TRBV5-1 and TRBJ2-1, with D possibly being TRBD2 (7 bases). This CDR3 has 14 residues. V was clipped by 0 bases and J by 7 bases, with 11 bases between them. The V gene's germline CDR1 is SGHRS and CDR2 YFSETQ. The CDR3 protein is CASSLDAGANEQFF. DNA for the CDR3: TGCGCCAGCAGCTTGGACGCGGGGGCGAATGAGCAGTTCTTC.